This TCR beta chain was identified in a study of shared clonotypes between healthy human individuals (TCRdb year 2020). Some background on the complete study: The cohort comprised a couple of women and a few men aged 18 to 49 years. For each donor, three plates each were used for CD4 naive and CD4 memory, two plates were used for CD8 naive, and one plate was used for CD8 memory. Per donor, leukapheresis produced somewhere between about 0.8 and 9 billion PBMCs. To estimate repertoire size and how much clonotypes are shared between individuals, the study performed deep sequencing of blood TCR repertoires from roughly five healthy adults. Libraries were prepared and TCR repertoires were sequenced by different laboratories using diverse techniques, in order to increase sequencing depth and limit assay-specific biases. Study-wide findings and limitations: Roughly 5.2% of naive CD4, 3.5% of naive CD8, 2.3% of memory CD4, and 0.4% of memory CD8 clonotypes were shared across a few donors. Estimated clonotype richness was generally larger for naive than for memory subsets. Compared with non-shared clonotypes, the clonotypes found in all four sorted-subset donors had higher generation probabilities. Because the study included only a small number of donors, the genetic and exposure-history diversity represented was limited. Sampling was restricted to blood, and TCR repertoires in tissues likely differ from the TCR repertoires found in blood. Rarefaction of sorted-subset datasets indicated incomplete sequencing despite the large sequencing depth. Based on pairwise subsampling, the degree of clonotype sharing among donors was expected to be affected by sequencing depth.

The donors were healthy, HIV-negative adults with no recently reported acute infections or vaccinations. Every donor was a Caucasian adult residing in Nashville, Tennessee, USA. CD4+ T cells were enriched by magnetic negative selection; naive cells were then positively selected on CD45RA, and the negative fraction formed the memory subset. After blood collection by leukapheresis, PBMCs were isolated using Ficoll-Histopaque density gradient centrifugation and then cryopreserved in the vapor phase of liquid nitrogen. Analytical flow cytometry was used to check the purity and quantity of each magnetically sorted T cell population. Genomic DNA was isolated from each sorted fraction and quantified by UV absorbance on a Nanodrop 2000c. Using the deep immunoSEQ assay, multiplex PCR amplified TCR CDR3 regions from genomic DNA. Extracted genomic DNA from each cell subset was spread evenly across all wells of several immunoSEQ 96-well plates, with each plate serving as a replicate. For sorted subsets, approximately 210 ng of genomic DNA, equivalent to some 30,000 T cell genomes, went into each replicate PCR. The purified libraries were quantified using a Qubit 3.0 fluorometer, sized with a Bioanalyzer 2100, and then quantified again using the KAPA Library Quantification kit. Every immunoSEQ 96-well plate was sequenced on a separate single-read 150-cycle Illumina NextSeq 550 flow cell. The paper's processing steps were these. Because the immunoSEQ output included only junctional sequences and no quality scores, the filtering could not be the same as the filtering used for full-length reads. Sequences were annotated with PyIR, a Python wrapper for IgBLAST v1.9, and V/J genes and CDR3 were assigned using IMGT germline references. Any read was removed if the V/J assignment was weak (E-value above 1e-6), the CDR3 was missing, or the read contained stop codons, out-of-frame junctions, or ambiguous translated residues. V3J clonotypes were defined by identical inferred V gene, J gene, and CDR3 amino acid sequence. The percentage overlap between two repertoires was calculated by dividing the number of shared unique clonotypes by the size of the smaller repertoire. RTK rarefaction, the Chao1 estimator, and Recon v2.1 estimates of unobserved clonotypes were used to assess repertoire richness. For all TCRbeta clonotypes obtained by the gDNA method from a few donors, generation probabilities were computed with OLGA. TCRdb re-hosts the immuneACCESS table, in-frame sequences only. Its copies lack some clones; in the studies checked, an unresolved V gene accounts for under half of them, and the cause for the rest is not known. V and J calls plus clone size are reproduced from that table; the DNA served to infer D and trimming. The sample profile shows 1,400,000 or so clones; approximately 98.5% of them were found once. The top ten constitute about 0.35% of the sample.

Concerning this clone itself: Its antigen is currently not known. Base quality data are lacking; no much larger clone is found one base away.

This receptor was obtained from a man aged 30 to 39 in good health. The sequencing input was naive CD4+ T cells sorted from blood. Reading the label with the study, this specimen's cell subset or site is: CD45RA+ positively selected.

CDR3 reads: CASSLGEENRGRKDNEQFF. The nucleotide sequence reads as follows: TGTGCCAGCAGCTTGGGTGAAGAAAACAGGGGGCGGAAGGACAATGAGCAGTTCTTC. The chain links TRBV5-6 with TRBJ2-1, with 9 bases matching TRBD1. Relative to germline, V is missing 0 bases and J is missing 5 bases, with 15 bases of the junction outside any gene match. CDR1 is given as SGHDT and CDR2 as YYEEEE, both from the germline V gene. The CDR3 contains 19 residues, cysteine and phenylalanine counted. Only the CDR3 DNA is retained, 57 bases long and in frame from the first base.